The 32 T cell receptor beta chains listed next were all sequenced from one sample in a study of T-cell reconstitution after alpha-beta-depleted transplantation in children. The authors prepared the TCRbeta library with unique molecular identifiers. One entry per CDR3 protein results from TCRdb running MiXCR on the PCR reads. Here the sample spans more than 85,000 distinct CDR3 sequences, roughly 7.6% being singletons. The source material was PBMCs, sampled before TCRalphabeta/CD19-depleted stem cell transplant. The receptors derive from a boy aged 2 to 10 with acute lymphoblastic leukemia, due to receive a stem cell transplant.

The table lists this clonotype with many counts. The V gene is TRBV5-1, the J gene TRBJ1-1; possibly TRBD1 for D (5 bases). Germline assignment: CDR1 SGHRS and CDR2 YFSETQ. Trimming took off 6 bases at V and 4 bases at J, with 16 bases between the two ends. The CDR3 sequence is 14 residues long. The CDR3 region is CASTRTGTVTEAFF. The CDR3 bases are TGCGCCAGCACTCGAACAGGTACTGTCACTGAAGCTTTCTTT.

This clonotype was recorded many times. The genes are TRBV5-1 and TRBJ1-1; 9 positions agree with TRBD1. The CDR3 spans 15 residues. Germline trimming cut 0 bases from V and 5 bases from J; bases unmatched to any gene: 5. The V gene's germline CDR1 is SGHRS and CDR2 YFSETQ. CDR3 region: CASSLAGTGRTEAFF. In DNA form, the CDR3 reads TGCGCCAGCAGCTTGGCCGGGACAGGGAGGACTGAAGCTTTCTTT. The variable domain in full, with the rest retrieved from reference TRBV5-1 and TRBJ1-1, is KAGVTQTPRYLIKTRGQQVTLSCSPISGHRSVSWYQQTPGQGLQFLFEYFSETQRNKGNFPGRFSGRQFSNSRSEMNVSTLELGDSALYLCASSLAGTGRTEAFFGQGTRLTVV.

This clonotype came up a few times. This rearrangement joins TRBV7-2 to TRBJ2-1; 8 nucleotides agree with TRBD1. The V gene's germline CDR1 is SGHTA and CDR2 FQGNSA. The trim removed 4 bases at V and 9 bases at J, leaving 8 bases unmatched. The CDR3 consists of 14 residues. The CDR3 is CASSSRQGMGEQFF. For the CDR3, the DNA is TGTGCCAGCAGCTCCAGACAGGGGATGGGTGAGCAGTTCTTC.

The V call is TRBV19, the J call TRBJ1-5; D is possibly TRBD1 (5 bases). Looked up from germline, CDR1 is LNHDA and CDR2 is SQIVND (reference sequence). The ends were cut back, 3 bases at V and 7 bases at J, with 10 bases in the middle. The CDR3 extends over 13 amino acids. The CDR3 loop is CASSIRGYQPQHF. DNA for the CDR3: TGTGCCAGTAGTATTCGGGGGTACCAGCCCCAGCATTTT. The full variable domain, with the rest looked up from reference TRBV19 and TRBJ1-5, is DGGITQSPKYLFRKEGQNVTLSCEQNLNHDAMYWYRQDPGQGLRLIYYSQIVNDFQKGDIAEGYSVSREKKESFPLTVTSAQKNPTAFYLCASSIRGYQPQHFGDGTRLSIL.

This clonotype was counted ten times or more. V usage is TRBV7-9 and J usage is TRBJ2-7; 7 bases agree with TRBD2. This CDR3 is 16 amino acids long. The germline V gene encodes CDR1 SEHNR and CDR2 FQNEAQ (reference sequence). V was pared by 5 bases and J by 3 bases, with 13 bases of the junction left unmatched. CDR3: CASSPSGGRLDYEQYF. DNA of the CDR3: TGTGCCAGCAGCCCTAGCGGAGGCAGACTTGACTACGAGCAGTACTTC.

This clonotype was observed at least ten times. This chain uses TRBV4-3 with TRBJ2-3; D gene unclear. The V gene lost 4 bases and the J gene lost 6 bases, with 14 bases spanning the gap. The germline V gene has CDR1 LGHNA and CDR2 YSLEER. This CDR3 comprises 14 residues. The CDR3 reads CASSPSVVWDTQYF. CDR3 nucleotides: TGCGCCAGCAGCCCTTCGGTGGTGTGGGATACGCAGTATTTT.

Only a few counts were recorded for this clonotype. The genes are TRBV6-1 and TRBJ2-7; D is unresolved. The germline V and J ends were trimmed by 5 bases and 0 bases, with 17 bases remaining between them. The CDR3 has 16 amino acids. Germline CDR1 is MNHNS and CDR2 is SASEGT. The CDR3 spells CASSRPLGFSSYEQYF. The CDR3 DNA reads TGTGCCAGCAGTCGCCCCCTAGGGTTCAGCTCCTACGAGCAGTACTTC.

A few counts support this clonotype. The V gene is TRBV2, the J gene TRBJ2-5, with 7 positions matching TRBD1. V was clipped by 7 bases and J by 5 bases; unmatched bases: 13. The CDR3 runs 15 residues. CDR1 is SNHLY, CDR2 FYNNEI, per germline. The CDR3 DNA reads TGTGCCAGCACCAGGGGGACCGGGCTCGGCGAGACCCAGTACTTC. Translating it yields CASTRGTGLGETQYF.

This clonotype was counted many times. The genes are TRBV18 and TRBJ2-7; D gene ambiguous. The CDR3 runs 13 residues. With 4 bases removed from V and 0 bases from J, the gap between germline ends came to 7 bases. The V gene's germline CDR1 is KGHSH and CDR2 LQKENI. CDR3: CASSQSASYEQYF. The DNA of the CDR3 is TGTGCCAGCTCACAGAGCGCCTCCTACGAGCAGTACTTC.

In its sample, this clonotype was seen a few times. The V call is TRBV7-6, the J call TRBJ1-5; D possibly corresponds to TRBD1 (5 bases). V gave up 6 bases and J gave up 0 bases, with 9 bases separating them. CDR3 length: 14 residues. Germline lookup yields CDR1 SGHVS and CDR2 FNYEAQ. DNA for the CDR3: TGTGCCAGCAGTGCGGGGGGTAGCAATCAGCCCCAGCATTTT. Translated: CASSAGGSNQPQHF.

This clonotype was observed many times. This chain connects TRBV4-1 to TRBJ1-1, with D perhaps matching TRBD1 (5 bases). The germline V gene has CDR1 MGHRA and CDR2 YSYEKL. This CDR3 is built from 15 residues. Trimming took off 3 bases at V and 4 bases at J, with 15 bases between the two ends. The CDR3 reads CASSHFSVGATEAFF. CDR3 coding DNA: TGCGCCAGCAGCCACTTTTCCGTAGGGGCCACTGAAGCTTTCTTT.

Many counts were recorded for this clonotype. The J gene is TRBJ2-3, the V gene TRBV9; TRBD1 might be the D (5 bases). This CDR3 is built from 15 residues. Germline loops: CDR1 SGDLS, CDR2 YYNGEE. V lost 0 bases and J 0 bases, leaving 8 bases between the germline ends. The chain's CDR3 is CASSVDRPSTDTQYF. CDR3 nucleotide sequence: TGTGCCAGCAGCGTAGACAGGCCGAGCACAGATACGCAGTATTTT.

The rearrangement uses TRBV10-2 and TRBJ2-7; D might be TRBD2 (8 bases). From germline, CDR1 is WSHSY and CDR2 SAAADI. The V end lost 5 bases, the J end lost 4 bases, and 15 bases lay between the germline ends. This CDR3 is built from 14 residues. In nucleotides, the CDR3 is TGCGCCAGCAGTCGGGAGGGGGCCGGGTACGAGCAGTACTTC. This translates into CASSREGAGYEQYF.

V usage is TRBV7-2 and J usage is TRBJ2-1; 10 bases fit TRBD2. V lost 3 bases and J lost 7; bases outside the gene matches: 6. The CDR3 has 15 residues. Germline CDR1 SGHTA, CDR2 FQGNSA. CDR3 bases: TGTGCCAGCAGCTTTCGTAGCGGGGGGAGGAATGAGCAGTTCTTC. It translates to CASSFRSGGRNEQFF. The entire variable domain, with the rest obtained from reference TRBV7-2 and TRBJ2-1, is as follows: GAGVSQSPSNKVTEKGKDVELRCDPISGHTALYWYRQSLGQGLEFLIYFQGNSAPDKSGLPSDRFSAERTGGSVSTLTIQRTQQEDSAVYLCASSFRSGGRNEQFFGPGTRLTVL.

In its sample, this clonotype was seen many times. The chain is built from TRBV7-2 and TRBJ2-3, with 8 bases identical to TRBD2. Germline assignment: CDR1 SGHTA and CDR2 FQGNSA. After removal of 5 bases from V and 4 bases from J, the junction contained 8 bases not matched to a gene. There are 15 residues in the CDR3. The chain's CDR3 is CASSLQAGAADTQYF. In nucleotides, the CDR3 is TGTGCCAGCAGCCTACAAGCGGGGGCGGCAGATACGCAGTATTTT.

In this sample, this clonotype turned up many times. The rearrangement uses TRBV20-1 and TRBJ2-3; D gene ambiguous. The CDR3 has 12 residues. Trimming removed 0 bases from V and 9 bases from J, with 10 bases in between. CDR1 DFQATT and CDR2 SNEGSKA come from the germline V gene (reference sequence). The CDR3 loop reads CSARDWQETQYF. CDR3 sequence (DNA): TGCAGTGCTAGAGATTGGCAGGAGACGCAGTATTTT.

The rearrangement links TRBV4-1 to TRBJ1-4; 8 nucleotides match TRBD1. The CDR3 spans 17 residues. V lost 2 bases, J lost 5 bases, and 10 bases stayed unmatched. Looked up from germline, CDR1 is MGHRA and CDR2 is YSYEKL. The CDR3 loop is CASSQQIHWTGNEKLFF. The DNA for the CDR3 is TGCGCCAGCAGCCAACAGATTCACTGGACAGGGAATGAAAAACTGTTTTTT.

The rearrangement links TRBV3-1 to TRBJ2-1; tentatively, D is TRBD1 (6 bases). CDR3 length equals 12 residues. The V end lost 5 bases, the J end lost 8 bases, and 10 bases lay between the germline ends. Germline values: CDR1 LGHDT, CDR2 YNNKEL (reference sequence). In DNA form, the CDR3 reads TGTGCCAGCAGCTCAAACAGGGATGAGCAGTTCTTC. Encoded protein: CASSSNRDEQFF.

CDR3 amino acids: CASSRVAGGAKNIQYF. Here the CDR3 DNA reads TGTGCCAGCAGCCGGGTAGCGGGGGGAGCCAAAAACATTCAGTACTTC. The chain combines TRBV3-1 with TRBJ2-4, with TRBD2 matching 10 bases. The CDR3 is 16 residues long. The ends lost 4 bases at V and 0 bases at J; junction bases unmatched: 3. Germline-derived CDR1 and CDR2 are LGHDT and YNNKEL (reference sequence).

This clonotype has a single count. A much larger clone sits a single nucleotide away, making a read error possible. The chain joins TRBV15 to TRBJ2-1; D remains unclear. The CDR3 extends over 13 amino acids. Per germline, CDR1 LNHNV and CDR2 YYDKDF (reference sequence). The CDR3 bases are TGTGCCACCAGCATGAGCTCCTACGATGAGCAGTTCTTC. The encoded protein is CATSMSSYDEQFF.

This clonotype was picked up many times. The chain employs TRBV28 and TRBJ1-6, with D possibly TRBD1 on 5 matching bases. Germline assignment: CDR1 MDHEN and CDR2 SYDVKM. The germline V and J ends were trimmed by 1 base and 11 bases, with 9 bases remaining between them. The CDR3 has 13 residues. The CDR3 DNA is TGTGCCAGCAGTTTATTGGGGGGGGCACCCCTCCACTTT. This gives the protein CASSLLGGAPLHF.

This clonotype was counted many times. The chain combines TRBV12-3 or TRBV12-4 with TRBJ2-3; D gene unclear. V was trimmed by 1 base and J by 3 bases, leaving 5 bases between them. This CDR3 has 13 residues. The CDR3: CASSLGQTDTQYF. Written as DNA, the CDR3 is TGTGCCAGCAGTTTAGGGCAAACAGATACGCAGTATTTT.

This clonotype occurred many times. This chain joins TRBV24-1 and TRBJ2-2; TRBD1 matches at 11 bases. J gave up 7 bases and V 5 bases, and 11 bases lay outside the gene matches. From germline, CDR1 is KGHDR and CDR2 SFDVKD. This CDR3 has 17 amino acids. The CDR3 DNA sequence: TGTGCCACCAGTGCCGCGGGACAGGGGGAATTGAACGGGGAGCTGTTTTTT. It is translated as CATSAAGQGELNGELFF.

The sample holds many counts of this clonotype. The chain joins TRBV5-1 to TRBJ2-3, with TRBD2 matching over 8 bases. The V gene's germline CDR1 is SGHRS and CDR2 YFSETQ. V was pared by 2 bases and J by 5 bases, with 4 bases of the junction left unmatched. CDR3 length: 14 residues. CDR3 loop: CASSFPGLEDTQYF. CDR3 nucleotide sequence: TGCGCCAGCAGCTTCCCGGGACTAGAAGATACGCAGTATTTT.

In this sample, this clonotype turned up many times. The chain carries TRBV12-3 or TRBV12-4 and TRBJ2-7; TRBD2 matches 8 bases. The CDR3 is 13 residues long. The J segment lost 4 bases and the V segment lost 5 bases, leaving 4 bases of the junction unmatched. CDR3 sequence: CASSQRGGYEQYF. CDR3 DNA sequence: TGTGCCAGCAGTCAACGGGGGGGATACGAGCAGTACTTC.

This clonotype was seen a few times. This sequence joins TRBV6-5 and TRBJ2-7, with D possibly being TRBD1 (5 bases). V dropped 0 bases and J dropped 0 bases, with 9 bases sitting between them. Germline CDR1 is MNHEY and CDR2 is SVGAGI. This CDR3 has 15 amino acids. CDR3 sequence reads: CASSYSGADSYEQYF. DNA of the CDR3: TGTGCCAGCAGTTACTCTGGGGCTGACTCCTACGAGCAGTACTTC.

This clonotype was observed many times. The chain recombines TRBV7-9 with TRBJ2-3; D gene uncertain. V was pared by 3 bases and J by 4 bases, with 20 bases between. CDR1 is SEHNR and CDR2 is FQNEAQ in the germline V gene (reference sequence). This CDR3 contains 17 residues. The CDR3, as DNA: TGTGCCAGCAGCTTGCCCCGAGGAAGGGATAGGTCAGATACGCAGTATTTT. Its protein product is CASSLPRGRDRSDTQYF.

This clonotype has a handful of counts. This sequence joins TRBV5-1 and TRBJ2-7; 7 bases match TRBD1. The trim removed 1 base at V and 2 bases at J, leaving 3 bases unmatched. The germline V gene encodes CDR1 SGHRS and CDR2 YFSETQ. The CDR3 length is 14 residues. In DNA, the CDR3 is TGCGCCAGCAGCTTGACAGGGGAAGCCTACGAGCAGTACTTC. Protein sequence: CASSLTGEAYEQYF.

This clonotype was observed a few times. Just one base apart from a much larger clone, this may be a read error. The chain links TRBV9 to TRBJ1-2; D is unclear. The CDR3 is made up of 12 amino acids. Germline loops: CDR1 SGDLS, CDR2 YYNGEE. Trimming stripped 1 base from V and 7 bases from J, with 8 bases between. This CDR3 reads CASSVRGCGYTF. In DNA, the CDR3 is TGTGCCAGCAGCGTAAGAGGGTGTGGCTACACCTTC.

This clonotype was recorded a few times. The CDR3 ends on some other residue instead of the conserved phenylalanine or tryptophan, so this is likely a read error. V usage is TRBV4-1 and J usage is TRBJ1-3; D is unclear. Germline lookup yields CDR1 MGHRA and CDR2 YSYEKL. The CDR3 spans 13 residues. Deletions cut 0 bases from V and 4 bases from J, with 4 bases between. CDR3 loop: CASSQDPGNTIYY. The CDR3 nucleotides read TGCGCCAGCAGCCAAGATCCGGGAAACACCATATATTAT.

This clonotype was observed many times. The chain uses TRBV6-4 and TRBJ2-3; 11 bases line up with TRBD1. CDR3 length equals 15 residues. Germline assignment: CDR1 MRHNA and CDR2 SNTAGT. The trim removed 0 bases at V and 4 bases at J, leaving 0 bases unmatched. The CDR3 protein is CASSDSDRGPDTQYF. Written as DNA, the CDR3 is TGTGCCAGCAGTGACTCGGACAGGGGGCCAGATACGCAGTATTTT.

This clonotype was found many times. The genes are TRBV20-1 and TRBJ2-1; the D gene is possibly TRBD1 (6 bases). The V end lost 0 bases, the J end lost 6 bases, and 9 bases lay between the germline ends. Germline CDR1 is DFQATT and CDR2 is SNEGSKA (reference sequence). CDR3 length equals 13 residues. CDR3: CSARDLGGNEQFF. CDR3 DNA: TGCAGTGCTAGAGACCTAGGGGGCAATGAGCAGTTCTTC.